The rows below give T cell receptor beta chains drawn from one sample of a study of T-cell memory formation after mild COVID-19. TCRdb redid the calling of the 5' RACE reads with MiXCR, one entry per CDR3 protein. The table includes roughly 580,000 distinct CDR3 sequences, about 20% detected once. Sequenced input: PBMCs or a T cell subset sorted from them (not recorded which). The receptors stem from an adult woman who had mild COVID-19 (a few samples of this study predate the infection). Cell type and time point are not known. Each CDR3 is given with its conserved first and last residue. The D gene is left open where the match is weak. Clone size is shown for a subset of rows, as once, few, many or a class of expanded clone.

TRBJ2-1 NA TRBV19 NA CASSTGWDEQFF TGTGCCAGTAGTACAGGTTGGGATGAGCAGTTCTTC
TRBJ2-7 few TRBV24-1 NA CATSDPNRIYEQYF TGTGCCACCAGTGATCCCAACAGGATCTACGAGCAGTACTTC
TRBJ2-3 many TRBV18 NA CASSPPVPDTQYF TGTGCCAGCTCACCACCGGTCCCAGATACGCAGTATTTT
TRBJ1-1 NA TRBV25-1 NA CASSEIPRTEAFF TGTGCCAGCAGTGAGATTCCGCGCACTGAAGCTTTCTTT
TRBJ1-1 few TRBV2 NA CASSERLDTEAFF TGTGCCAGCAGTGAACGGCTCGACACTGAAGCTTTCTTT
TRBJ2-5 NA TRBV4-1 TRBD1 CASSLRQGQIGETQYF TGCGCCAGCAGCCTTAGACAGGGCCAGATCGGGGAGACCCAGTACTTC
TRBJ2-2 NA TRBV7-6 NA CASSEGPRFRVTNTGELFF TGTGCCAGCAGCGAAGGACCAAGATTTCGAGTAACGAACACCGGGGAGCTGTTTTTT
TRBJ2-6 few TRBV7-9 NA CASSPQGSIVGGANVLTF TGTGCCAGCAGCCCCCAAGGGTCTATCGTCGGAGGGGCCAACGTCCTGACTTTC
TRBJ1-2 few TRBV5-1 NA CASSLGWGTQGGYGYTF TGCGCCAGCAGCTTGGGTTGGGGGACCCAAGGGGGCTATGGCTACACCTTC
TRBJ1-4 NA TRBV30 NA CACPLGSEKLFF TGTGCCTGCCCCCTGGGGAGCGAAAAACTGTTTTTT
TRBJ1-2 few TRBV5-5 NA CASSLDIRAYGYTF TGTGCCAGCAGCTTGGACATCAGGGCCTATGGCTACACCTTC
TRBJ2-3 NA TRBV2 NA CASSEARGLTPSTDTQYF TGTGCCAGCAGTGAAGCGAGGGGACTTACCCCTAGCACAGATACGCAGTATTTT
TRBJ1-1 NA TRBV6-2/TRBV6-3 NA CASSYSPAMGTEAFF TGTGCCAGCAGTTACTCGCCGGCGATGGGCACTGAAGCTTTCTTT
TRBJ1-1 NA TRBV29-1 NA CSAEGTGSNTEAFF TGCAGCGCCGAAGGAACAGGGAGTAACACTGAAGCTTTCTTT
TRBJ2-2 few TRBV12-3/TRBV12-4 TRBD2 CASSRPRWGGTGELFF TGTGCCAGCAGCCGACCCCGGTGGGGGGGCACCGGGGAGCTGTTTTTT
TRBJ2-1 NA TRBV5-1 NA CASSLGAEDNEQFF TGCGCCAGCAGCTTGGGAGCGGAGGACAATGAGCAGTTCTTC
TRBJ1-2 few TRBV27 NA CASSHLKTGGDGYTF TGTGCCAGCAGTCACCTCAAGACAGGAGGGGACGGCTACACCTTC
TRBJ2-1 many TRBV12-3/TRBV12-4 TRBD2 CASSLTSGAYNEQFF TGTGCCAGCAGTTTGACTAGCGGTGCCTACAATGAGCAGTTCTTC
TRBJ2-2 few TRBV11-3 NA CASSGTQNTGELFF TGTGCCAGCAGCGGGACCCAAAACACCGGGGAGCTGTTTTTT
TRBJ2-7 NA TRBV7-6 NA CASSLSPDVYEQYF TGTGCCAGCAGCTTGTCGCCAGACGTCTACGAGCAGTACTTC
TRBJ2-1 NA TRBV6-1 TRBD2 CASSEVPSGHNEQFF TGTGCCAGCAGTGAAGTTCCTAGCGGCCACAATGAGCAGTTCTTC
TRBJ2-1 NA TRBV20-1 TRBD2 CSARSPGLAGRSYNEQFF TGCAGTGCTAGGTCCCCGGGACTAGCGGGGAGGTCCTACAATGAGCAGTTCTTC
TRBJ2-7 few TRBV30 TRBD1 CAWSVDRAYEQYF TGTGCCTGGAGTGTGGACAGGGCCTACGAGCAGTACTTC
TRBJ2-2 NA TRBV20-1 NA CSARGGQLTGELFF TGCAGTGCTAGAGGAGGCCAGCTCACCGGGGAGCTGTTTTTT
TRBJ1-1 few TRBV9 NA CASSVGPGREAFF TGTGCCAGCAGCGTAGGACCAGGCCGTGAAGCTTTCTTT
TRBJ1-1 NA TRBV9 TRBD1 CASSAKHRGGTEAFF TGTGCCAGCAGCGCGAAGCACAGGGGCGGCACTGAAGCTTTCTTT
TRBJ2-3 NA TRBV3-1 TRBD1 CASSRETGIISTDTQYF TGTGCCAGCAGCCGAGAGACAGGGATAATTAGCACAGATACGCAGTATTTT
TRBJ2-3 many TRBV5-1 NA CASSSQVTDTQYF TGCGCCAGCAGTTCACAGGTCACAGATACGCAGTATTTT
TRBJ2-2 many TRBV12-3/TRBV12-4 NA CASKRGANPGELFF TGTGCCAGCAAAAGAGGGGCAAACCCCGGGGAGCTGTTTTTT
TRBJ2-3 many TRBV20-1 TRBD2 CSARKLSGRADTQYF TGCAGTGCTCGCAAACTTAGCGGGAGGGCAGATACGCAGTATTTT
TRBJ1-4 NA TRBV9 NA CASSVLPTDVEEKLFF TGTGCCAGCAGCGTCCTGCCGACTGATGTGGAGGAAAAACTGTTTTTT
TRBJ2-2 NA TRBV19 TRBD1 CASSLQGAVTGELFF TGTGCCAGTAGTCTACAGGGGGCTGTTACCGGGGAGCTGTTTTTT
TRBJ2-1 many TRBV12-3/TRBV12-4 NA CASSSMGNEQFF TGTGCCAGCAGTTCCATGGGGAATGAGCAGTTCTTC
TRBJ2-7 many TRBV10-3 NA CQGISYEQYF TGTCAGGGTATTTCGTACGAGCAGTACTTC
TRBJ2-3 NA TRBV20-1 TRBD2 CSARVAGESDTQYF TGCAGTGCTAGAGTGGCGGGGGAGTCAGATACGCAGTATTTT
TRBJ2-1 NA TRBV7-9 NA CASSIGASPGNEQFF TGTGCCAGCAGCATAGGGGCCTCACCCGGCAATGAGCAGTTCTTC
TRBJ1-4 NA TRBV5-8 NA CASSHEIGGRNEKLFF TGTGCCAGCAGCCACGAAATCGGGGGTCGAAACGAAAAACTGTTTTTT
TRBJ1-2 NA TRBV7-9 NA CASSLGSYYGYTF TGTGCCAGCAGCTTAGGGTCGTATTATGGCTACACCTTC
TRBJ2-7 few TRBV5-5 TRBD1 CASSETGVAYEQYF TGTGCCAGCAGCGAGACAGGGGTAGCCTACGAGCAGTACTTC
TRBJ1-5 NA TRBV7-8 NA CASSLVYGNQPQHF TGTGCCAGCAGCTTAGTTTATGGAAATCAGCCCCAGCATTTT
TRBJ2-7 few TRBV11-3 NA CASSAYLGGEAVYEQYF TGTGCCAGCAGCGCTTACCTCGGGGGAGAGGCGGTCTACGAGCAGTACTTC
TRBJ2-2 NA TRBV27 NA CATATVNTGELFF TGTGCCACCGCGACAGTGAACACCGGGGAGCTGTTTTTT
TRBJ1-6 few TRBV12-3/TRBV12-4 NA CASGPQGSAPLHF TGTGCCAGCGGCCCGCAGGGTTCTGCACCCCTCCACTTT
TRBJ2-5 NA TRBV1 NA CTSSPTSGGLQETQYF TGCACCAGCAGCCCGACTAGCGGGGGCCTGCAAGAGACCCAGTACTTC
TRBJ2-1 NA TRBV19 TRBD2 CASNGRAYNEQFF TGTGCCAGTAACGGGAGGGCCTACAATGAGCAGTTCTTC
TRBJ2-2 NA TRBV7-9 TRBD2 CASSDAGTSKAGELFF TGTGCCAGCAGCGACGCCGGGACTAGTAAGGCCGGGGAGCTGTTTTTT
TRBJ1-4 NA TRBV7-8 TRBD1 CASRDRAEKLFF TGTGCCAGCAGGGACAGGGCTGAAAAACTGTTTTTT
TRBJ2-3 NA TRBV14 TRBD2 CASSPRRGGADTQYF TGTGCCAGCAGCCCCCGTCGGGGGGGGGCGGATACGCAGTATTTT
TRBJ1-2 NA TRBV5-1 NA CASSLVAGPNYGYTF TGCGCCAGCAGCTTGGTTGCGGGGCCTAACTATGGCTACACCTTC
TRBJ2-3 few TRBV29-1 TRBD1 CSVDRQGAVDTQYF TGCAGCGTGGATAGACAGGGGGCTGTAGATACGCAGTATTTT
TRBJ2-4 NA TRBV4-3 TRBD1 CASSQEGQGGSIQYF TGCGCCAGCAGCCAAGAGGGACAGGGTGGTTCCATTCAGTACTTC
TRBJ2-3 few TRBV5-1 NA CASSLPGASVTDTQYF TGCGCCAGCAGCTTACCCGGGGCTAGCGTTACGGATACGCAGTATTTT
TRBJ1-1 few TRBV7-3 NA CASSLDGAGNTEAFF TGTGCCAGCAGCTTAGACGGGGCCGGAAACACTGAAGCTTTCTTT
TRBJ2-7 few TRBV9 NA CASSKQGFHEQYF TGTGCCAGCAGCAAACAGGGTTTCCACGAGCAGTACTTC
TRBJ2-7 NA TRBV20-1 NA CSARVGSDSYEQYF TGCAGTGCTAGAGTCGGCTCCGACTCCTACGAGCAGTACTTC
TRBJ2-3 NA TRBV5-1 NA CASSLAMLGPDTQYF TGCGCCAGCAGCTTGGCAATGTTGGGACCAGATACGCAGTATTTT
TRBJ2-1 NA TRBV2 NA CASSASLSEGFF TGTGCCAGCAGTGCCTCCCTGTCAGAGGGGTTCTTC
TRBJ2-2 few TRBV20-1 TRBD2 CSARDSGRATGELFF TGCAGTGCTAGAGATAGCGGGAGGGCGACCGGGGAGCTGTTTTTT
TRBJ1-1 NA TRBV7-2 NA CASSLGRVAGRMNTEAFF TGTGCCAGCAGCTTGGGCCGGGTGGCAGGAAGGATGAACACTGAAGCTTTCTTT
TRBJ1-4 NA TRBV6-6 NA CASSFGTPTKDREKLFF TGTGCCAGCAGTTTCGGGACACCTACGAAAGACCGTGAAAAACTGTTTTTT